This TCR beta chain comes out of a study of shared clonotypes between healthy human individuals. TCRdb's copy holds only in-frame clones and misses some; the assay was immunoSEQ multiplex PCR. The sample gives fewer than 400,000 clones, less than 85% of which show up once; over 9% is in the top ten. A word on this clone: Its antigen is unidentified.

General study results and limits: Naive CD4 clonotype sharing across a handful of donors was about 5%.

The sample taken for sequencing was memory CD4+ T cells sorted from blood. Subset indicated: CD45RA-negative fraction. The sequence was obtained from a man aged 25-40 years in good health.

Here the CDR3 reads CASSRETGGAGANVLTF. CDR3 bases: TGTGCCAGCAGTCGGGAGACAGGGGGCGCTGGGGCCAACGTCCTGACTTTC. The rearrangement joins TRBV7-2 to TRBJ2-6; 10 positions agree with TRBD1. V shed 6 bases and J 2 bases; nucleotides not matched to a gene: 7. The length of the CDR3 is 17 residues. Germline CDR1 is SGHTA and CDR2 is FQGNSA.